These 15 T cell receptor beta chains came from one sample sequenced in a study of T cell responses to AZD1222 COVID-19 vaccine. The repertoire was sequenced with immunoSEQ multiplex PCR; TCRdb's copy has only in-frame clones and lacks some. The sample has about 49,000 clones, 70% to 85% seen once. The input for sequencing was peripheral blood, taken on day 0 of MenACWY control vaccination. These receptors came from an adult in good health.

The chain employs TRBV6-1 and TRBJ2-7; no definite D call. In germline, CDR1 is MNHNS, CDR2 SASEGT. CDR3 length: 12 amino acids. Trimming shortened V by 1 base and J by 2 bases, and 3 bases separated the two germline ends. CDR3: CASSEGPYEQYF. Written as DNA, the CDR3 is TGTGCCAGCAGTGAAGGCCCCTACGAGCAGTACTTC.

The table lists this clone with a few counts. V and J are TRBV7-9 and TRBJ1-1; D unclear. From germline, CDR1 is SEHNR and CDR2 FQNEAQ (reference sequence). Trimming cost V 2 bases and J 5 bases, with 9 bases left between them. The CDR3 sequence is 13 residues long. For the CDR3, the DNA is TGTGCCAGCAGCTTATCCGACCGGACTGAAGCTTTCTTT. This gives the protein CASSLSDRTEAFF.

The chain couples TRBV6-2 or TRBV6-3 to TRBJ1-2, with D unresolved. Germline V gene data show CDR1 as MNHEY and CDR2 as SVGEGT. The CDR3 loop spans 15 amino acids. V lost 0 bases and J lost 5, with 13 bases in between. The CDR3: CASSYSRDFGYGYTF. The CDR3 DNA is TGTGCCAGCAGTTACTCGAGGGATTTCGGATATGGCTACACCTTC.

The chain carries TRBV5-1 and TRBJ2-5; possible D gene TRBD1, 7 bases. The CDR3 totals 15 residues. Germline-derived CDR1 and CDR2 are SGHRS and YFSETQ. Trimming removed 2 bases from V and 5 bases from J, with 16 bases in between. CDR3: CASSFYGQGGETQYF. The CDR3, as DNA: TGCGCCAGCAGCTTTTATGGGCAGGGGGGTGAGACCCAGTACTTC. The full variable domain, with the rest looked up from reference TRBV5-1 and TRBJ2-5, is KAGVTQTPRYLIKTRGQQVTLSCSPISGHRSVSWYQQTPGQGLQFLFEYFSETQRNKGNFPGRFSGRQFSNSRSEMNVSTLELGDSALYLCASSFYGQGGETQYFGPGTRLLVL.

J is TRBJ2-7 and V is TRBV28; TRBD2 matches at 13 bases. The germline gives CDR1 MDHEN, CDR2 SYDVKM. The CDR3 covers 15 residues. J gave up 3 bases and V 6 bases, and 5 bases lay outside the gene matches. The CDR3 protein is CASSRGTSGDYEQYV. The CDR3 DNA reads TGTGCCAGCAGCCGCGGGACTAGCGGGGACTACGAGCAGTACGTC.

Regarding this clone: One end of the junction fails to match germline, which may point to a read error. The chain carries TRBV19 and TRBJ2-5; 11 bases line up with TRBD1. CDR3 length: 16 residues. The germline V gene has CDR1 LNHDA and CDR2 SQIVND (reference sequence). The CDR3 DNA reads TGTGACAGTAGTATAGTCGCCGGGACAGGGGGGGAGACCCAGTACTTC. It translates to CDSSIVAGTGGETQYF.

The rearrangement joins TRBV28 to TRBJ2-5; D perhaps matches TRBD1 (6 bases). The germline V and J ends were trimmed by 8 bases and 7 bases, with 17 bases remaining between them. Germline-derived CDR1 and CDR2 are MDHEN and SYDVKM. This CDR3 has 13 residues. The CDR3 coding sequence is TGTGCCAGCGGCTACAGGGTTAGGGTGACCCAGTACTTC. Encoded protein: CASGYRVRVTQYF.

Written as DNA, the CDR3 is TGTGCCAGCTCACCTTCTGAAGGGACAGGGAGCACAGATACGCAGTATTTT. Protein: CASSPSEGTGSTDTQYF. V usage is TRBV18 and J usage is TRBJ2-3, with 9 positions matching TRBD1. The germline CDR1 and CDR2 sequences are KGHSH and LQKENI. V was pared by 3 bases and J by 0 bases, with 7 bases of the junction left unmatched. This CDR3 is built from 17 residues.

This chain uses TRBV19 with TRBJ1-2; 8 nucleotides match TRBD1. Germline lookup yields CDR1 LNHDA and CDR2 SQIVND (reference sequence). The CDR3 is 17 residues long. V lost 6 bases to trimming and J lost 2 bases; unmatched junction nucleotides: 14. CDR3 amino acids: CASSSEPGTGYNYGYTF. CDR3 sequence (DNA): TGTGCCAGTAGCTCCGAACCTGGGACAGGTTACAACTATGGCTACACCTTC.

The rearrangement links TRBV12-3 or TRBV12-4 to TRBJ1-2; no reliable D call. The CDR3 is 13 amino acids. With 3 bases removed from V and 7 bases from J, the gap between germline ends came to 12 bases. CDR3 residues: CASSFAGEAGYTF. As DNA, the CDR3 is TGTGCCAGCAGTTTTGCGGGTGAGGCTGGCTACACCTTC.

V and J are TRBV7-8 and TRBJ1-5, with D maybe TRBD1 (5 bases). Trimming left V 5 bases short and J 5 bases short, with 10 bases between. The CDR3 has 13 amino acids. Germline V gene data show CDR1 as SGHVS and CDR2 as FQNEAQ. CDR3 region: CASSRGTYQPQHF. The CDR3 coding sequence is TGTGCCAGCAGCCGCGGGACCTATCAGCCCCAGCATTTT.

The chain is built from TRBV10-3 and TRBJ2-1, with 13 positions matching TRBD2. CDR1 is ENHRY and CDR2 is SYGVKD in the germline V gene. This CDR3 comprises 14 residues. The V gene end was trimmed by 3 bases and the J gene end by 9 bases; junction bases not matched to a gene: 2. In DNA form, the CDR3 reads TGTGCCATCAGTGACGGGACTAGCGGGATTGAGCAGTTCTTC. It codes for CAISDGTSGIEQFF.

Ten or more counts support this clone. The V and J genes are TRBV7-2 and TRBJ2-7; D unresolved. The CDR3 contains 15 residues. Trimming left V 5 bases short and J 2 bases short, with 16 bases between. Per the germline V gene, CDR1 is SGHTA and CDR2 is FQGNSA. In nucleotides, the CDR3 is TGTGCCAGCAGCGCCACTATGGGCAGAACCTACGAGCAGTACTTC. Protein sequence: CASSATMGRTYEQYF.

A single count supports this clone. The J gene is TRBJ2-5, the V gene TRBV2; 8 positions match TRBD1. Germline lookup yields CDR1 SNHLY and CDR2 FYNNEI. The CDR3 extends over 13 amino acids. V lost 6 bases, J lost 5 bases, and 5 bases stayed unmatched. CDR3 sequence: CASSVDRAETQYF. CDR3 nucleotide sequence: TGTGCCAGCAGCGTGGACAGGGCGGAGACCCAGTACTTC.

Only one count was recorded for this clone. The V and J genes are TRBV4-1 and TRBJ1-2; TRBD1 matches 7 bases. V was pared by 4 bases and J by 2 bases, with 7 bases of the junction left unmatched. Looked up from germline, CDR1 is MGHRA and CDR2 is YSYEKL. CDR3 length: 15 amino acids. This chain's CDR3 is CASSPGQAYNYGYTF. The CDR3, as DNA: TGCGCCAGCAGCCCAGGACAGGCATACAACTATGGCTACACCTTC.